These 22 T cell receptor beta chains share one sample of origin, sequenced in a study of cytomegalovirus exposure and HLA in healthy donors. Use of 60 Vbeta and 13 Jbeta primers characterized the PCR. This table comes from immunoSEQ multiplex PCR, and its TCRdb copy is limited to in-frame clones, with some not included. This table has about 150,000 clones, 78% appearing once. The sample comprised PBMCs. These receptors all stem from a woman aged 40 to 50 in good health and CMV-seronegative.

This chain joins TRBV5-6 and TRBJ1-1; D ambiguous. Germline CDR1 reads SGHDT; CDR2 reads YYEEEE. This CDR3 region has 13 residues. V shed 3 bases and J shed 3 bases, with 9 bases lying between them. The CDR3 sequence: CASSYREYTEAFF. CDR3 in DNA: TGTGCCAGCAGCTATCGGGAGTACACTGAAGCTTTCTTT.

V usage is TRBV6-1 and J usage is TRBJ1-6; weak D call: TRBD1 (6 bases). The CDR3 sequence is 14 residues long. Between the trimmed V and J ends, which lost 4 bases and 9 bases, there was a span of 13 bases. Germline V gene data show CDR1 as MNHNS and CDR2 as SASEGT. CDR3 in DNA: TGTGCCAGCAGTGCGCAGGGGACGCTTTCACCCCTCCACTTT. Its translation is CASSAQGTLSPLHF.

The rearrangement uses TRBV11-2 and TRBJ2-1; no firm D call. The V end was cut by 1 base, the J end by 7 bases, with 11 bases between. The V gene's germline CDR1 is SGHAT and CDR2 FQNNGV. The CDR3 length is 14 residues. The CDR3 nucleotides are TGTGCCAGCAGCTTAGTGGTAGATTTGAATGAGCAGTTCTTC. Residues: CASSLVVDLNEQFF.

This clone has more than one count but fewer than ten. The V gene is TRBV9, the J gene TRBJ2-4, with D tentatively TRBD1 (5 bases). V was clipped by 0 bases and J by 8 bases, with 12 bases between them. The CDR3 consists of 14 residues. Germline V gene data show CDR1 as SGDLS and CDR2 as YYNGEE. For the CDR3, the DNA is TGTGCCAGCAGCGTAGATAGGGGTGGCGACATTCAGTACTTC. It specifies CASSVDRGGDIQYF.

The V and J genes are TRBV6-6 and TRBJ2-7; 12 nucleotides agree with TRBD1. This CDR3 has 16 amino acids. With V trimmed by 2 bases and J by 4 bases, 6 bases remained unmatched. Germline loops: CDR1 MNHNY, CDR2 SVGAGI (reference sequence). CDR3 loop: CASSYTPGQGAYEQYF. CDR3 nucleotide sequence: TGTGCCAGCAGTTACACACCGGGACAGGGGGCTTACGAGCAGTACTTC.

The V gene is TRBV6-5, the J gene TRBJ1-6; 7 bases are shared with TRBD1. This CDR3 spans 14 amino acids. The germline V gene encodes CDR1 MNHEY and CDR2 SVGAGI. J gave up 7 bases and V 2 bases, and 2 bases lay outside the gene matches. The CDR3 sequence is CASSYGGQNSPLHF. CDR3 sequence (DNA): TGTGCCAGCAGTTACGGGGGACAGAATTCACCCCTCCACTTT.

CDR3: CASSLGLPSTDTQYF. DNA of the CDR3: TGTGCCAGCAGTTTGGGACTGCCTAGCACAGATACGCAGTATTTT. The rearrangement uses TRBV7-9 and TRBJ2-3, with D possibly matching TRBD2 (6 bases). Deletions cut 6 bases from V and 0 bases from J, with 13 bases between. The CDR3 is 15 residues long. Germline V gives CDR1 SEHNR, CDR2 FQNEAQ (reference sequence).

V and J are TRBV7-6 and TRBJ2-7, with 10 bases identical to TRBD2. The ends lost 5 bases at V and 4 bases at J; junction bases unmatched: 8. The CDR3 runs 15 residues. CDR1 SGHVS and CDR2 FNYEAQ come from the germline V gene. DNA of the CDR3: TGTGCCAGCAGCACAGCGGGGGGGATAAGTTACGAGCAGTACTTC. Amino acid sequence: CASSTAGGISYEQYF.

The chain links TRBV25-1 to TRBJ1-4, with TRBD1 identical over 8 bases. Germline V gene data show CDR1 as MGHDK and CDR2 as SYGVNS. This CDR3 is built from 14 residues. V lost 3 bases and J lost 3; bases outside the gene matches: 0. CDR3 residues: CASSEGQANEKLFF. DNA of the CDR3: TGTGCCAGCAGTGAGGGACAGGCTAATGAAAAACTGTTTTTT.

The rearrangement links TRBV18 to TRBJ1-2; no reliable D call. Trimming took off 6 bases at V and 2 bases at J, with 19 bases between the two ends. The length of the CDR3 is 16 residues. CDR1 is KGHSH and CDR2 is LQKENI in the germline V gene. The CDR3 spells CASSSFREGHNYGYTF. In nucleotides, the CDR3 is TGTGCCAGCTCGTCTTTTCGGGAGGGCCACAACTATGGCTACACCTTC.

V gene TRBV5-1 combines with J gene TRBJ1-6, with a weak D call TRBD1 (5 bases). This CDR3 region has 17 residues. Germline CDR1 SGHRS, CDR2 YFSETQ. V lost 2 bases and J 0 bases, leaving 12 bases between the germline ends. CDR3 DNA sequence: TGCGCCAGCAGCTTTAGAACAGGACCCTCCTATAATTCACCCCTCCACTTT. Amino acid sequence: CASSFRTGPSYNSPLHF.

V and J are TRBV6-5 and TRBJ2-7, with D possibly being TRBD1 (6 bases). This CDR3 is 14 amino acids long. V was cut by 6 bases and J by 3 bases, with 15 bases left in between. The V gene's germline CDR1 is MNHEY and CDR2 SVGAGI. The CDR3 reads CASSLGTKFYEQYF. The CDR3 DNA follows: TGTGCCAGCAGCCTCGGGACAAAGTTCTACGAGCAGTACTTC.

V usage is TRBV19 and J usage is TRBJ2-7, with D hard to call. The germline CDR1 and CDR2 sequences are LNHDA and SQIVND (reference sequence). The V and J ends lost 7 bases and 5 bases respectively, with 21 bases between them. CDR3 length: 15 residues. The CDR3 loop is CASTPSRSRRNEQYF. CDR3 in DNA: TGTGCCAGTACCCCCTCTAGGTCCCGGCGGAACGAGCAGTACTTC.

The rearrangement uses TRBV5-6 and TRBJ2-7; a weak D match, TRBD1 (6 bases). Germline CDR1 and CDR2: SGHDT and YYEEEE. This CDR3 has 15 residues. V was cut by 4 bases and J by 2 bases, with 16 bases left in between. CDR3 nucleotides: TGTGCCAGCAGCGCAGGGACAACGAGGACCTACGAGCAGTACTTC. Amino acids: CASSAGTTRTYEQYF.

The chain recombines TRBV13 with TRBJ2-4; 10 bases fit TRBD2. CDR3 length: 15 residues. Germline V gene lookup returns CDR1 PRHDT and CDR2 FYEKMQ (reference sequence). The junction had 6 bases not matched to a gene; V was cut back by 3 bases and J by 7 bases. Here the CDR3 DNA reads TGTGCCAGCAGCTTTGCCAGCGGGGGGGTTAACATTCAGTACTTC. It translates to CASSFASGGVNIQYF.

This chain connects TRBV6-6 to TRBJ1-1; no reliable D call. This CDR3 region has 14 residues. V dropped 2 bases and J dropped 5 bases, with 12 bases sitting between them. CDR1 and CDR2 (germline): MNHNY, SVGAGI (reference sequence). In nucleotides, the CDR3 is TGTGCCAGCAGTTACCCCGGGGATGGGACTGAAGCTTTCTTT. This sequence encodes CASSYPGDGTEAFF.

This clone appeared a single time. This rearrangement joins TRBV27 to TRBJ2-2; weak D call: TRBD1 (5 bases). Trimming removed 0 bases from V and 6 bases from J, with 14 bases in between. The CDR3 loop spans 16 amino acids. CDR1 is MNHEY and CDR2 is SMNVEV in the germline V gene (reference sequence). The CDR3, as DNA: TGTGCCAGCAGTTTATCGGCAGGGAAGAGACCCGGGGAGCTGTTTTTT. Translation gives CASSLSAGKRPGELFF.

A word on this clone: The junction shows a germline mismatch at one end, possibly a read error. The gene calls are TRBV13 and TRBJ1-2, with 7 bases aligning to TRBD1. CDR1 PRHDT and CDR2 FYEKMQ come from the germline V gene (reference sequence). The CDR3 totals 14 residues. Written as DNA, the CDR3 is TGTGCCAGCAGCTTCAGACAGGGTGGCTATGGCTACCCCTTC. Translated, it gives CASSFRQGGYGYPF.

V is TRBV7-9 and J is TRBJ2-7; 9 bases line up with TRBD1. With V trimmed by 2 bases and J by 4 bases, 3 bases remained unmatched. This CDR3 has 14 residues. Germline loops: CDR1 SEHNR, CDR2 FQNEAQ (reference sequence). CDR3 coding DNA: TGTGCCAGCAGCTTAACAGGGGGCAGGTACGAGCAGTACTTC. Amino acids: CASSLTGGRYEQYF.

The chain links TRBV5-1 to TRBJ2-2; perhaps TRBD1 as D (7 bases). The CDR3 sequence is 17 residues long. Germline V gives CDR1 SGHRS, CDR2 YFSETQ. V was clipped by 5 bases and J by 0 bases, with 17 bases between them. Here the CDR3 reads CASRGAGTASNTGELFF. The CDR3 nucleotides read TGCGCCAGCAGGGGGGCGGGGACAGCTTCGAACACCGGGGAGCTGTTTTTT.

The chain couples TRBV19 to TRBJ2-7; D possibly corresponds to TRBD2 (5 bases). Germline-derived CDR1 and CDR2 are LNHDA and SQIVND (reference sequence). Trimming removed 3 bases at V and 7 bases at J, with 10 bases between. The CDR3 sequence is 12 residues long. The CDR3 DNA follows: TGTGCCAGTAGTATCCCTGGGAGTGAGCAGTACTTC. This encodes CASSIPGSEQYF.

CDR3: CSATTVGTGDTF. The CDR3 coding sequence is TGTTCCGCCACTACAGTCGGGACAGGCGACACCTTC. V usage is TRBV7-9 and J usage is TRBJ1-2; 8 bases are shared with TRBD1. Germline V gives CDR1 SEHNR, CDR2 FQNEAQ (reference sequence). This CDR3 comprises 12 residues.